This is a list of T cell receptor beta chains from one sample in a study of regulatory T cells in long-lasting Graves disease. MiXCR was run by TCRdb on the multiplex PCR reads, yielding one entry per CDR3 protein. In the table there are around 400,000 distinct CDR3 sequences, under 25% of which are singletons. This sample comprised peripheral blood mononuclear cells (PBMCs), obtained when the disease was refractory, from a patient treated with antithyroid drugs. These receptors all come from a female donor with Graves disease. Both conserved end residues are part of each CDR3. Fields, in order: clone size, J gene, D gene, V gene, CDR3 DNA, CDR3 protein. The D gene is left open where the match is weak. Some rows mark clone size as missing; the rest say once, few, many or name a class of expanded clone.

>-|TRBJ2-5|-|TRBV4-1
TGCGCCAGCACCTCCGACGAAAGTACTACTCAAGAGACCCAGTACTTC
CASTSDESTTQETQYF
>many|TRBJ1-4|-|TRBV20-1
TGCAGTGCCCAAAGTTCAACTAATGAAAAACTGTTTTTT
CSAQSSTNEKLFF
>many|TRBJ1-5|-|TRBV28
TGTGCCAGCAGCTGGTCAGGGGGCAATCAGCCCCAGCATTTT
CASSWSGGNQPQHF
>-|TRBJ1-1|-|TRBV10-1
TGCGCCAGCGCCTCAGGGTTAGGAACTGAAGCTTTCTTT
CASASGLGTEAFF
>-|TRBJ1-1|-|TRBV6-1
TGTGCCAGCAGTGAACGGGGGGGCACTGAAGCTTTCTTT
CASSERGGTEAFF
>many|TRBJ2-5|TRBD1|TRBV12-5
TGTGCTAGTGGTTTGGATGGACAGGAGGAAGGGGAGACCCAGTACTTC
CASGLDGQEEGETQYF
>-|TRBJ1-5|-|TRBV20-1
TGCAGTGCTAGAGATCGCGCAGGGATCAATCAGCCCCAGCATTTT
CSARDRAGINQPQHF
>-|TRBJ1-1|TRBD1|TRBV7-9
TGTGCCAGCAGCACTTCGACAGGGACGGGGGCCACTGAAGCTTTCTTT
CASSTSTGTGATEAFF
>many|TRBJ2-7|TRBD2|TRBV27
TGTGCCAGCAGTTTATCAAGCGGGACTAGTAATAAGGAGCAGTACTTC
CASSLSSGTSNKEQYF
>many|TRBJ2-7|TRBD1|TRBV2
TGTGCCAGCAGTCCCTCCGGGACAGACTCCTACGAGCAGTACTTC
CASSPSGTDSYEQYF
>few|TRBJ1-3|-|TRBV15
TGTGCCACCAGCATAACCCCCTCTGGAAACACCATATATTTT
CATSITPSGNTIYF
>many|TRBJ2-7|TRBD2|TRBV30
TGTGCCTGGAGTAGAAGCGGGAGGGCCGTCGAGCAGTACTTC
CAWSRSGRAVEQYF
>many|TRBJ2-4|TRBD1|TRBV7-2
TGTGCCAGCACCTCGGACAGGGCACTAGCCAAAAACATTCAGTACTTC
CASTSDRALAKNIQYF
>few|TRBJ1-1|-|TRBV2
TGTGCCAGCAGTGTCGGTAGAGGCACTGAAGCTTTCTTT
CASSVGRGTEAFF
>-|TRBJ2-5|TRBD1|TRBV6-1
TGTGCCAGCAGTGAGGGGACAGGGAAAGAGACCCAGTACTTC
CASSEGTGKETQYF
>many|TRBJ2-7|TRBD2|TRBV15
TGTGCCACCAGCAGAGACAGGGAGGGCTACGAGCAGTACTTC
CATSRDREGYEQYF
>-|TRBJ1-1|-|TRBV20-1
TGCAGTGGGGAACGGGGACGTCGTGGCACTGAAGCTTTCTTT
CSGERGRRGTEAFF
>-|TRBJ1-5|-|TRBV10-1
TGCGCCAGCAGTGATGGGAAGTCCATGGGGCCCCAGCATTTT
CASSDGKSMGPQHF
>many|TRBJ2-5|-|TRBV29-1
TGCAGCTGGGGGATAGAGACCCAGTACTTC
CSWGIETQYF
>few|TRBJ2-7|TRBD1|TRBV10-2
TGCGCCAGTCATCCGGGGACAGGGCTCTACGAGCAGTACTTC
CASHPGTGLYEQYF
>-|TRBJ2-7|-|TRBV5-1
TGCGCCAGCAGCTCGTTTCGGGGCGAGCAGTACTTC
CASSSFRGEQYF
>many|TRBJ1-4|-|TRBV28
TGTGCCAGCAGTTGGACAAGACCGAATGAAAAACTGTTTTTT
CASSWTRPNEKLFF